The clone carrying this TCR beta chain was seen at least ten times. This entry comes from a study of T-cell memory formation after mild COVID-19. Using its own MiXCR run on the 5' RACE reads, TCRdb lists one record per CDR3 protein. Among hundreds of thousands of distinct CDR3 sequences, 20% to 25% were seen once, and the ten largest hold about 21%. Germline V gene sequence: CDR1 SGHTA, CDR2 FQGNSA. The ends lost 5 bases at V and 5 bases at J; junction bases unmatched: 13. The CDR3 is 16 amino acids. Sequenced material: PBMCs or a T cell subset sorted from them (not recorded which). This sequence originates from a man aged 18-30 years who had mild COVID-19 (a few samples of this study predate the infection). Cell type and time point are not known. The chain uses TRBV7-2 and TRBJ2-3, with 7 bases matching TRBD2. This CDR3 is CASSRRSGDSRDTQYF. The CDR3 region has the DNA TGTGCCAGCAGCCGCCGGAGCGGGGACTCACGAGATACGCAGTATTTT.